The clone carrying this TCR beta chain has only a few counts. Its antigen remains unidentified. Libraries for TCR beta were made by quantitative 5'-RACE with molecular barcodes. TCRdb fed the 5' RACE reads into MiXCR, producing one record per CDR3 protein. This repertoire shows about 340,000 distinct CDR3 sequences, 8% found once; its top ten account for roughly 15%. The data derive from a study of CD8 T cells in ankylosing spondylitis. Looked up from germline, CDR1 is SEHNR and CDR2 is FQNEAQ (reference sequence). The CDR3 spans 14 residues. The V and J ends lost 0 bases and 2 bases respectively, with 8 bases between them. Overall study findings and caveats: Disease-linked clones were reportedly significantly enriched in matched ankylosing spondylitis synovial fluid. Some motif variants had been reported before (in reactive arthritis synovial fluid and blood). Peripheral blood samples showed relatively rare disease-linked clones, and these clones were CD8+. A TCR beta motif made of fewer than 10 highly homologous variants seemed typical of ankylosing spondylitis blood.

Sequencing was done on a sample of blood, either unsorted or a sorted T cell fraction (not recorded which). The genes are TRBV7-9 and TRBJ2-7; D possibly uses TRBD1 or TRBD2 (5 bases each). The receptor was isolated from a male donor with ankylosing spondylitis. The CDR3 DNA reads as TGTGCCAGCAGCTTAGCGGGGGACCCCTACGAGCAGTACTTC. This encodes CASSLAGDPYEQYF.